The rows below give T cell receptor beta chains drawn from one sample of a study of blood T cell repertoires in COVID-19. The assay was immunoSEQ multiplex PCR, and TCRdb's table has in-frame clones only and misses some. The data hold around 250,000 clones, with about 83% observed a single time. Sequencing was performed on peripheral blood. The origin of the receptors is a man older than 75 with acute or convalescent COVID-19. Both conserved end residues are part of each CDR3. A D gene is named only where the DNA matches it firmly. Only part of the rows carry a size: once, few, many, or a class if the clone is expanded.

D gene,clone size,J gene,V gene,CDR3 DNA,CDR3 protein
NA,NA,TRBJ2-5,TRBV4-1,TGCGCCAGCAGCCGGGGAGCTGTGGAGACCCAGTACTTC,CASSRGAVETQYF
TRBD2,NA,TRBJ2-4,TRBV29-1,TGCAGCGTTGCAGCGGGGGCGGACATTCAGTACTTC,CSVAAGADIQYF
TRBD1,NA,TRBJ1-1,TRBV3-1/TRBV3-2,TGTGCCAGCAGCCAACAGGGGGCTTACCCTGAAGCTTTCTTT,CASSQQGAYPEAFF
NA,NA,TRBJ1-6,TRBV28,TGTGCCAGCAGTTTGGGCCAGAAGCCACCCCTCCACTTT,CASSLGQKPPLHF
TRBD1,NA,TRBJ1-5,TRBV7-6,TGTGCCAGCAGCCCCGGACAGGGGGCCTTATCCCAGCCCCAGCATTTT,CASSPGQGALSQPQHF
TRBD1,few,TRBJ1-6,TRBV29-1,TGCAGCGTGAGGCAGGGGGAATCACCCCTCCACTTT,CSVRQGESPLHF
NA,few,TRBJ2-2,TRBV2,TGTGCCAGCCTCTCATCCGGGGGACCCACCGGGGAGCTGTTTTTT,CASLSSGGPTGELFF
NA,NA,TRBJ2-3,TRBV6-4,TGTGCCAGCAGTGGACAGGGCACAGATACGCAGTATTTT,CASSGQGTDTQYF
NA,once,TRBJ1-6,TRBV10-2,TGCGCCAGCAGTGACTCCTGGACAGTAAATTCACCCCTCCACTTT,CASSDSWTVNSPLHF
TRBD1,once,TRBJ1-5,TRBV6-1,TGTGCCAGCAGTGAAGTCTGGACAGGGAATGGTCAGCCCCAGCATTTT,CASSEVWTGNGQPQHF
TRBD1,few,TRBJ1-1,TRBV5-1,TGCGCCAGCAGCCCGGCCGGGACAGGGAACACTGAAGCTTTCTTT,CASSPAGTGNTEAFF
NA,NA,TRBJ2-3,TRBV19,TGTGCCAGTAGCACAGGTCGTCGCACAGATACGCAGTATTTT,CASSTGRRTDTQYF
TRBD2,NA,TRBJ2-5,TRBV12-3/TRBV12-4,TGTGCCAGCAGCCTAGCGGGAAGGGAGACCCAGTACTTC,CASSLAGRETQYF